These 8 T cell receptor beta chains were sequenced from one sample in a study of T cell changes during pregnancy in multiple sclerosis. Measured with immunoSEQ multiplex PCR; TCRdb has only the in-frame clones, and not every one. This table has tens of thousands of clones, approximately 92% appearing once. The starting material was peripheral blood, obtained in the third trimester of pregnancy. These receptors were obtained from a female donor in good health, enrolled as a control in a pregnancy study.

The J gene is TRBJ1-2, the V gene TRBV30; 10 bases map to TRBD1. The length of the CDR3 is 13 residues. Germline V gene data show CDR1 as GTSNPN and CDR2 as SVGIG (reference sequence). V shed 1 base, J shed 8 bases, and the junction held 4 bases outside the gene matches. CDR3 DNA: TGTGCCTGGAGTGCCGACAGGGGGCAAGGCTACACCTTC. It specifies CAWSADRGQGYTF.

The chain is built from TRBV28 and TRBJ2-7, with 7 nucleotides matching TRBD1. This CDR3 has 14 residues. Germline V gene data show CDR1 as MDHEN and CDR2 as SYDVKM. V was pared by 7 bases and J by 4 bases, with 10 bases of the junction left unmatched. The DNA for the CDR3 is TGTGCCAGCAAGGGGCCAGGGGGAAGGTACGAGCAGTACTTC. Residues: CASKGPGGRYEQYF.

The sample holds one count of this clone. The CDR3 bases are TGTGCCAGCAGCCAAGTGACAGGGGGCTTGAACTACAATGAGCAGTTCTTC. This encodes CASSQVTGGLNYNEQFF. The V call is TRBV14, the J call TRBJ2-1; TRBD1 aligns across 10 bases. V lost 1 base, J lost 3 bases, and 6 bases stayed unmatched. CDR3 length: 17 amino acids. Germline lookup yields CDR1 SGHDN and CDR2 FVKESK.

The genes are TRBV15 and TRBJ2-1; weak D call: TRBD2 (6 bases). The V gene lost 1 base and the J gene lost 4 bases, with 14 bases spanning the gap. The CDR3 runs 16 residues. CDR1 and CDR2 (germline): LNHNV, YYDKDF (reference sequence). The CDR3 DNA reads TGTGCCACCAGCAGAGGATTCGGCGGGGTGTACAATGAGCAGTTCTTC. Its translation is CATSRGFGGVYNEQFF.

This chain uses TRBV6-1 with TRBJ1-2; 9 positions agree with TRBD1. The V gene's germline CDR1 is MNHNS and CDR2 SASEGT. The CDR3 is 15 residues long. Trimming took 6 bases from V and 0 from J; bases not matched to a gene: 5. CDR3 region: CASRSTGGPNYGYTF. DNA of the CDR3: TGTGCCAGCAGGTCCACAGGGGGCCCTAACTATGGCTACACCTTC.

This rearrangement joins TRBV5-1 to TRBJ2-1; 7 bases map to TRBD2. Per germline, CDR1 SGHRS and CDR2 YFSETQ. This CDR3 contains 16 residues. Unmatched junction bases numbered 5, after V lost 1 base and J lost 1 base. The CDR3 protein is CASSLPGGGSYNEQFF. The CDR3 DNA reads TGCGCCAGCAGCTTGCCGGGGGGAGGGTCCTACAATGAGCAGTTCTTC.

This chain connects TRBV5-1 to TRBJ2-3, with D possibly being TRBD2 (6 bases). Germline V gene sequence: CDR1 SGHRS, CDR2 YFSETQ. CDR3 length: 17 amino acids. Trimming stripped 0 bases from V and 2 bases from J, with 16 bases between. CDR3 sequence (DNA): TGCGCCAGCAGCTTGGTGGTTCGCGGGAAACACACAGATACGCAGTATTTT. Translated, it gives CASSLVVRGKHTDTQYF.

V and J are TRBV19 and TRBJ2-7; D may be TRBD2 (6 bases). The V end lost 5 bases, the J end lost 3 bases, and 11 bases lay between the germline ends. CDR3 length equals 13 residues. Germline CDR1 is LNHDA and CDR2 is SQIVND (reference sequence). This CDR3 is CASSPTSIYEQYF. CDR3 DNA sequence: TGTGCCAGTAGTCCAACTAGCATCTACGAGCAGTACTTC.